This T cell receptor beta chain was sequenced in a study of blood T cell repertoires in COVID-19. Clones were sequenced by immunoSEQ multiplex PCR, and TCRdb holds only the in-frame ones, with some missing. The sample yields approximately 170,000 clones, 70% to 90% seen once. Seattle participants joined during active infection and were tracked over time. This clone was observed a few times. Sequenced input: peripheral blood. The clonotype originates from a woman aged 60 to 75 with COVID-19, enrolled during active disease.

The CDR3 nucleotides are TGTGCCAGCAGCGTACCCACAGGGATCGGGGAGCTGTTTTTT. It is translated as CASSVPTGIGELFF. The rearrangement joins TRBV7-9 to TRBJ2-2; a weak D match, TRBD1 (6 bases). Trimming left V 5 bases short and J 7 bases short, with 14 bases between. This CDR3 region has 14 residues. Per the germline V gene, CDR1 is SEHNR and CDR2 is FQNEAQ (reference sequence).